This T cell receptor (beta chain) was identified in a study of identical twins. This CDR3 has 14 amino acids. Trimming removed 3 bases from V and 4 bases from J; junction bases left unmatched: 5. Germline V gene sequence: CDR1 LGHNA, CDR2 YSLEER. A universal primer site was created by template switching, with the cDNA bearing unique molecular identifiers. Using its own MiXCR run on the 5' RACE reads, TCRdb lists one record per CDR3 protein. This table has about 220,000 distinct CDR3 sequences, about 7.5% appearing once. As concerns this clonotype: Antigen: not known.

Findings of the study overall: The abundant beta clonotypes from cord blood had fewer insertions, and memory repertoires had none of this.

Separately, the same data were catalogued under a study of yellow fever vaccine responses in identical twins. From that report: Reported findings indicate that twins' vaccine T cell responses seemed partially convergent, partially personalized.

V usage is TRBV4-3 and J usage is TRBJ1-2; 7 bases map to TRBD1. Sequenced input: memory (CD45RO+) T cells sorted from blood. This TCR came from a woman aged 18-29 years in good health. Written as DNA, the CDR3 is TGCGCCAGCAGCCAGATCGGGACAGCCTATGGCTACACCTTC. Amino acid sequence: CASSQIGTAYGYTF.